These 10 T cell receptor beta chains were sequenced from one sample in a study of blood T cell repertoires in COVID-19. This table comes from immunoSEQ multiplex PCR, and its TCRdb copy is limited to in-frame clones, with some not included. The sample yields some 270,000 clones, 89% seen once. The sequencing sample was made of peripheral blood. These TCRs come from a woman aged 40 to 50 who had recovered from COVID-19.

The gene calls are TRBV4-1 and TRBJ1-4; no definite D call. V was cut by 2 bases and J by 8 bases, with 18 bases left in between. CDR3 size: 16 residues. The germline V gene has CDR1 MGHRA and CDR2 YSYEKL. The CDR3, as DNA: TGCGCCAGCAGCCAATATACACCGGGAGCCGACGAAAAACTGTTTTTT. Protein: CASSQYTPGADEKLFF.

The chain links TRBV11-2 to TRBJ2-2; D uncertain. Germline CDR1 is SGHAT and CDR2 is FQNNGV. The CDR3 runs 17 residues. V was shortened by 0 bases and J by 0 bases, with 11 bases between the two germline ends. The CDR3 DNA follows: TGTGCCAGCAGCTTAGATGTCAACCGCGCGAACACCGGGGAGCTGTTTTTT. It codes for CASSLDVNRANTGELFF.

The rearrangement links TRBV28 to TRBJ1-1, with D unclear. In germline, CDR1 is MDHEN, CDR2 SYDVKM. The CDR3 sequence is 11 residues long. Trimming took off 8 bases at V and 1 base at J, with 5 bases between the two ends. The CDR3 DNA sequence: TGTGCCAGCGTCCAGAACACTGAAGCTTTCTTT. Translated, it gives CASVQNTEAFF.

J is TRBJ2-7 and V is TRBV10-2, with D tentatively TRBD2 (6 bases). CDR3 length equals 13 residues. V was pared by 6 bases and J by 5 bases, with 14 bases between. CDR1 is WSHSY and CDR2 is SAAADI in the germline V gene. Written as DNA, the CDR3 is TGCGCCAGCAGCGTCGGGGGTAACCACGAGCAGTACGTC. It encodes CASSVGGNHEQYV.

J is TRBJ2-1 and V is TRBV10-3, with 9 bases that match TRBD2. This CDR3 is 16 amino acids long. CDR1 and CDR2 (germline): ENHRY, SYGVKD. Trimming at V came to 3 bases and at J to 4 bases, leaving 7 bases not matched to a gene. As DNA, the CDR3 is TGTGCCATCAGTGAAATTCGTCTAGCGGGGTACAATGAGCAGTTCTTC. It translates to CAISEIRLAGYNEQFF.

The gene calls are TRBV12-3 or TRBV12-4 and TRBJ1-5; no definite D call. Trimming took 6 bases from V and 6 from J, leaving 9 bases between them. The CDR3 covers 12 residues. The CDR3 loop is CASSHRSQPQHF. CDR3 nucleotide sequence: TGTGCCAGCAGCCATAGAAGTCAGCCCCAGCATTTT.

J is TRBJ2-3 and V is TRBV12-3 or TRBV12-4; the D is unclear. V lost 4 bases and J lost 6, with 5 bases in between. The CDR3 is 11 residues long. The CDR3 loop reads CASSYFDTQYF. CDR3 DNA sequence: TGTGCCAGCAGTTACTTTGATACGCAGTATTTT.

This clone was seen a few times. V and J are TRBV28 and TRBJ2-3, with TRBD2 identical over 7 bases. Germline V CDR1 and CDR2: MDHEN, SYDVKM. This CDR3 has 18 amino acids. V was clipped by 4 bases and J by 1 base; unmatched bases: 14. The CDR3 DNA reads TGTGCCAGCAGTTCACTCTTACGCCGGGAGGCTGGCACAGATACGCAGTATTTT. Its translation: CASSSLLRREAGTDTQYF.

The genes are TRBV24-1 and TRBJ2-5; 8 positions match TRBD1. The CDR3 spans 17 residues. Trimming cost V 4 bases and J 1 base; bases outside gene matches: 10. The V gene's germline CDR1 is KGHDR and CDR2 SFDVKD. The CDR3: CATSEDRETPTQETQYF. DNA for the CDR3: TGTGCCACCAGTGAGGACAGGGAAACGCCGACCCAAGAGACCCAGTACTTC.

The chain uses TRBV28 and TRBJ2-5; 7 bases align to TRBD1. CDR1 is MDHEN and CDR2 is SYDVKM in the germline V gene. V was clipped by 6 bases and J by 1 base; unmatched bases: 5. The CDR3 runs to 14 residues. The CDR3 here is CASRLGTAQETQYF. CDR3 bases: TGTGCCAGCAGACTAGGGACAGCCCAAGAGACCCAGTACTTC.